Listed here are 22 T cell receptor beta chains from one sample, sequenced in a study of T cell responses to AZD1222 COVID-19 vaccine (dated by TCRdb to the early 2020s). The time point label of this sample denotes: baseline before first vaccination. Library prep was done by the immunoSEQ multiplex PCR assay. The table comes from immuneACCESS by way of TCRdb, which keeps in-frame sequences with V and J called. Part of the clones is missing from these tables; in studies checked, under half for an unresolved V gene and the rest for unknown reasons. The sample table shows over 100,000 clones, and about 90% are seen once. The ten largest make up roughly 7% of the sample. Sequenced material: peripheral blood, taken on day 0 of AZD1222 vaccination. The receptors stem from an adult in good health.

The chain couples TRBV6-5 to TRBJ1-2, with 10 bases matching TRBD1. This CDR3 has 15 residues. Per the germline V gene, CDR1 is MNHEY and CDR2 is SVGAGI. V lost 0 bases, J lost 8 bases, and 6 bases stayed unmatched. The CDR3 nucleotides read TGTGCCAGCAGTTACTCCGGGACAGGGGTCAGCGGCTACACCTTC. It codes for CASSYSGTGVSGYTF.

The chain uses TRBV4-2 and TRBJ1-2; maybe TRBD1 (5 bases). This CDR3 is built from 15 residues. V lost 0 bases to trimming and J lost 4 bases, with 12 bases between them. The germline gives CDR1 LGHNA, CDR2 YNFKEQ. In nucleotides, the CDR3 is TGTGCCAGCAGCCAAGAGCGGGACCTAATCTATGGCTACACCTTC. Protein product: CASSQERDLIYGYTF.

This chain uses TRBV4-1 with TRBJ1-6; no clear D. The CDR3 is made up of 17 amino acids. Germline V gene lookup returns CDR1 MGHRA and CDR2 YSYEKL. The V gene lost 0 bases and the J gene lost 0 bases, with 9 bases spanning the gap. CDR3 in amino acids: CASSQEGRSSYNSPLHF. The CDR3, as DNA: TGCGCCAGCAGCCAAGAGGGCCGGAGCTCCTATAATTCACCCCTCCACTTT.

The chain couples TRBV7-3 to TRBJ1-1, with TRBD1 matching over 9 bases. Germline CDR1 reads SGHTA; CDR2 reads FQGTGA. The CDR3 length is 13 residues. V was pared by 1 base and J by 11 bases, with 5 bases of the junction left unmatched. CDR3 bases: TGTGCCAGCAGCTTAAATGTGGGGACAGGGGCTTTCTTT. Amino acids: CASSLNVGTGAFF.

V gene TRBV3-1 (or the pseudogene TRBV3-2) combines with J gene TRBJ1-1; possible D gene TRBD1, 5 bases. The CDR3 runs to 15 residues. Trimming took off 0 bases at V and 8 bases at J, with 16 bases between the two ends. The germline V gene encodes CDR1 LGHDT and CDR2 YNNKEL (reference sequence). The CDR3, as DNA: TGTGCCAGCAGCCAAGATCCCGCAGGGTATCGAGAAGCTTTCTTT. Residues: CASSQDPAGYREAFF.

In nucleotides, the CDR3 is TGTGCCAGTACCATGGGGACAGGCCCCGTCGGCACCTTC. Translated: CASTMGTGPVGTF. V and J are TRBV19 and TRBJ1-2; TRBD1 matches at 8 bases. Losses at the gene ends were 7 bases for V and 13 bases for J; bases not matched to a gene: 14. The CDR3 contains 13 residues. Germline values: CDR1 LNHDA, CDR2 SQIVND (reference sequence). The complete variable domain, with remaining parts taken from reference TRBV19 and TRBJ1-2, reads DGGITQSPKYLFRKEGQNVTLSCEQNLNHDAMYWYRQDPGQGLRLIYYSQIVNDFQKGDIAEGYSVSREKKESFPLTVTSAQKNPTAFYLCASTMGTGPVGTFGSGTRLTVV.

The chain has TRBV10-3 and TRBJ2-7; 12 bases match TRBD1. The CDR3 contains 16 residues. The trim removed 6 bases at V and 2 bases at J, leaving 8 bases unmatched. Germline CDR1 ENHRY, CDR2 SYGVKD. DNA for the CDR3: TGTGCCATCAGGGGACAGGGGGCCACTTCCGCCTACGAGCAGTACTTC. As protein: CAIRGQGATSAYEQYF.

This rearrangement joins TRBV9 to TRBJ2-5, with 10 bases matching TRBD1. CDR3 length equals 15 residues. V dropped 0 bases and J dropped 5; count of bases not matched to a gene: 4. Germline CDR1 and CDR2: SGDLS and YYNGEE. Here the CDR3 reads CASSVVGTGVETQYF. The CDR3 region has the DNA TGTGCCAGCAGCGTAGTTGGGACAGGGGTCGAGACCCAGTACTTC.

A single count supports this clone. The rearrangement uses TRBV4-1 and TRBJ2-7; D might be TRBD1 (5 bases). Germline CDR1 is MGHRA and CDR2 is YSYEKL. The CDR3 has 14 residues. Trimming stripped 5 bases from V and 3 bases from J, with 14 bases between. The CDR3 region is CASSSRLTGYEQYF. The DNA for the CDR3 is TGCGCCAGCAGCTCTCGACTTACAGGCTACGAGCAGTACTTC.

This chain joins TRBV5-1 and TRBJ1-1; TRBD1 aligns across 7 bases. The CDR3 is 13 residues long. CDR1 and CDR2 (germline): SGHRS, YFSETQ. The trim removed 4 bases at V and 7 bases at J, leaving 7 bases unmatched. In DNA form, the CDR3 reads TGCGCCAGCAGCCTCCGGGACAGCAATGAAGCTTTCTTT. This codes for CASSLRDSNEAFF.

This chain uses TRBV18 with TRBJ1-5; D remains unclear. The CDR3 runs to 13 residues. Germline V CDR1 and CDR2: KGHSH, LQKENI. Trimming removed 2 bases from V and 9 bases from J, with 11 bases in between. Here the CDR3 DNA reads TGTGCCAGCTCACCAGCGGGCGAGGGGCCCCAGCATTTT. Residues: CASSPAGEGPQHF.

V usage is TRBV2 and J usage is TRBJ2-1; D is unclear. V lost 2 bases, J lost 7 bases, and 6 bases lay in between. Germline CDR1 reads SNHLY; CDR2 reads FYNNEI. The CDR3 covers 12 residues. The CDR3 DNA reads as TGTGCCAGCAGTGAATGGCGGAATGAGCAGTTCTTC. It codes for CASSEWRNEQFF. The entire variable domain, with the rest obtained from reference TRBV2 and TRBJ2-1, is as follows: EPEVTQTPSHQVTQMGQEVILRCVPISNHLYFYWYRQILGQKVEFLVSFYNNEISEKSEIFDDQFSVERPDGSNFTLKIRSTKLEDSAMYFCASSEWRNEQFFGPGTRLTVL.

The J gene is TRBJ1-5, the V gene TRBV5-5; 7 nucleotides match TRBD1. Germline V gene data show CDR1 as SGHKS and CDR2 as YYEKEE (reference sequence). The CDR3 consists of 19 residues. J gave up 0 bases and V 4 bases, and 16 bases lay outside the gene matches. The CDR3 nucleotides read TGTGCCAGCAGCCGTAGCCCAAACTTCCGGGACAGTAGCAATCAGCCCCAGCATTTT. Translation gives CASSRSPNFRDSSNQPQHF.

The rearrangement uses TRBV7-6 and TRBJ2-3; 15 bases line up with TRBD2. V lost 3 bases and J lost 1; bases outside the gene matches: 5. Germline loops: CDR1 SGHVS, CDR2 FNYEAQ. This CDR3 contains 18 residues. The chain's CDR3 is CASSFGLAGGEGTDTQYF. Here the CDR3 DNA reads TGTGCCAGCAGCTTTGGACTAGCGGGGGGGGAAGGCACAGATACGCAGTATTTT.

CDR3 sequence reads: CASSFYRGRGTEAFF. The CDR3 DNA follows: TGCGCCAGCAGCTTTTACAGGGGGCGGGGCACTGAAGCTTTCTTT. V gene TRBV5-1 combines with J gene TRBJ1-1; the match to TRBD1 covers 9 bases. With 2 bases clipped from V and 4 bases from J, the junction kept 6 bases outside the gene matches. This CDR3 contains 15 residues. Per germline, CDR1 SGHRS and CDR2 YFSETQ. The entire variable domain, with the rest obtained from reference TRBV5-1 and TRBJ1-1, is as follows: KAGVTQTPRYLIKTRGQQVTLSCSPISGHRSVSWYQQTPGQGLQFLFEYFSETQRNKGNFPGRFSGRQFSNSRSEMNVSTLELGDSALYLCASSFYRGRGTEAFFGQGTRLTVV.

The chain is built from TRBV19 and TRBJ2-7, with 14 bases lining up with TRBD2. The CDR3 totals 19 residues. The ends lost 8 bases at V and 6 bases at J; junction bases unmatched: 21. From germline, CDR1 is LNHDA and CDR2 SQIVND (reference sequence). CDR3 sequence (DNA): TGTGCCAGTCTCCCTCGGGGACTAGCGGGAGTAAGGGGCCCAGGCGAGCAGTACTTC. Protein product: CASLPRGLAGVRGPGEQYF.

The chain combines TRBV6-1 with TRBJ2-1; 12 bases are a match to TRBD2. The J segment lost 6 bases and the V segment lost 1 base, leaving 4 bases of the junction unmatched. The CDR3 consists of 16 residues. The germline gives CDR1 MNHNS, CDR2 SASEGT. The CDR3 DNA sequence: TGTGCCAGCAGTGAAGTAATACTAGCGGGAGGCAATGAGCAGTTCTTC. It codes for CASSEVILAGGNEQFF.

The chain has TRBV29-1 and TRBJ1-2; D might be TRBD1 (5 bases). Trimming pared 6 bases from V and 8 bases from J, leaving 16 bases between. The germline CDR1 and CDR2 sequences are SQVTM and ANQGSEA. This CDR3 is built from 12 residues. The CDR3 here is CSVGTPTYGYTF. Written as DNA, the CDR3 is TGCAGCGTAGGGACGCCGACCTACGGCTACACCTTC.

About this clone itself: This CDR3 is also generated by other DNA sequences in the sample. The chain combines TRBV11-2 with TRBJ1-2; maybe TRBD1 (5 bases). Trimming removed 4 bases from V and 4 bases from J, with 13 bases in between. Germline V gene data show CDR1 as SGHAT and CDR2 as FQNNGV. The CDR3 is 14 residues long. CDR3 DNA sequence: TGTGCCAGCAGCTCCCTGGGGGTGGGCTATGGCTACACCTTC. This sequence encodes CASSSLGVGYGYTF.

The V gene is TRBV21-1, the J gene TRBJ2-4; the DNA was not used to check the table's D call, TRBD1. TRBV21-1 counts as a pseudogene. The CDR3 is made up of 17 amino acids. Written as DNA, the CDR3 is TGTGCCAGCAGCTTAAAGCAAGGGGGCCGGGCCAAAAACATTCAGTACTTC. Residues: CASSLKQGGRAKNIQYF.

The rearrangement links TRBV6-1 to TRBJ1-5; D is undetermined. Trimming removed 3 bases at V and 0 bases at J, with 9 bases between. This CDR3 comprises 15 residues. Per germline, CDR1 MNHNS and CDR2 SASEGT. The CDR3, as DNA: TGTGCCAGCAGTGAGCGGGGTTATAGCAATCAGCCCCAGCATTTT. Residues: CASSERGYSNQPQHF.

The rearrangement joins TRBV6-2 or TRBV6-3 to TRBJ1-6; 7 positions match TRBD1. Germline assignment: CDR1 MNHEY and CDR2 SVGEGT. V gave up 5 bases and J gave up 10 bases; unmatched junction bases: 8. This CDR3 is 14 amino acids long. The CDR3 spells CASSDPGGQSPLHF. Here the CDR3 DNA reads TGTGCCAGCAGTGACCCAGGGGGGCAATCACCCCTCCACTTT.